These 29 T cell receptor beta chains share one sample of origin, sequenced in a study of CD8+CD57+ T cells in acquired aplastic anemia. For sequencing, patients were chosen who had shown expansion of CD8+CD57+ cells by flow cytometry. TCR beta VDJ and CDR3 were profiled, and genomic DNA was the template. Via MiXCR, TCRdb re-called the reads, giving one row per CDR3 protein. The repertoire holds about 200,000 distinct CDR3 sequences, with approximately 65% as singletons. The sample taken for sequencing was sorted CD4+, CD8+, or CD8+CD57+ T cells (not recorded which) from PBMCs. The receptors come from a human donor with aplastic anemia.

The chain joins TRBV19 to TRBJ1-2, with D perhaps TRBD1 (5 bases). The CDR3 is 14 amino acids. With 6 bases removed from V and 4 bases from J, the gap between germline ends came to 15 bases. CDR1 LNHDA and CDR2 SQIVND come from the germline V gene (reference sequence). CDR3: CASSPPGLLYGYTF. Here the CDR3 DNA reads TGTGCCAGTAGCCCACCGGGACTGCTCTATGGCTACACCTTC.

The CDR3 nucleotides read TGTGCTAGTGGCCCGGGACTAGATACCGACGAGCAGTACTTC. It translates to CASGPGLDTDEQYF. The chain is built from TRBV12-5 and TRBJ2-7; 8 bases are a match to TRBD2. Per the germline V gene, CDR1 is LGHNT and CDR2 is FRNRAP. Trimming cost V 6 bases and J 5 bases; bases outside gene matches: 9. CDR3 length equals 14 residues.

The chain couples TRBV10-3 to TRBJ1-3, with a tentative D call TRBD1 (5 bases). The CDR3 runs 15 residues. Germline V gene data show CDR1 as ENHRY and CDR2 as SYGVKD. V dropped 8 bases and J dropped 0 bases, with 14 bases sitting between them. CDR3 sequence reads: CAIRGRLDSGNTIYF. The CDR3 nucleotides read TGTGCCATCCGGGGGAGACTCGACTCTGGAAACACCATATATTTT.

This clonotype was picked up a small number of times. V and J are TRBV14 and TRBJ2-7; 10 nucleotides align to TRBD1. The V gene end was trimmed by 1 base and the J gene end by 2 bases; junction bases not matched to a gene: 5. The germline V gene encodes CDR1 SGHDN and CDR2 FVKESK. The CDR3 length is 16 residues. The CDR3 DNA follows: TGTGCCAGCAGCCAAGGTCTCGGACAGGGGGCCTACGAGCAGTACTTC. Its translation: CASSQGLGQGAYEQYF.

This clonotype was counted once. The J gene is TRBJ1-6, the V gene TRBV5-1; a weak D match, TRBD1 (6 bases). The CDR3 consists of 15 residues. V shed 2 bases and J shed 5 bases, with 11 bases lying between them. From germline, CDR1 is SGHRS and CDR2 YFSETQ. For the CDR3, the DNA is TGCGCCAGCAGCTTTACCGGGACACATAATTCACCCCTCCACTTT. Protein product: CASSFTGTHNSPLHF.

This chain uses TRBV24-1 with TRBJ2-7; D is possibly TRBD2 (6 bases). The V gene's germline CDR1 is KGHDR and CDR2 SFDVKD. The CDR3 runs 14 residues. The V and J ends lost 4 bases and 3 bases respectively, with 12 bases between them. The CDR3 nucleotides are TGTGCCACCAGTGACGGTAGCGGTAACTACGAGCAGTACTTC. It is translated as CATSDGSGNYEQYF.

This chain links TRBV10-1 with TRBJ2-4, with D unresolved. The CDR3 totals 14 residues. Trimming removed 3 bases from V and 6 bases from J, with 12 bases in between. Germline lookup yields CDR1 WNHNN and CDR2 SYGVQD (reference sequence). The CDR3 DNA follows: TGCGCCAGCAGTGATATCAGGTCGACAAACATTCAGTACTTC. Its protein product is CASSDIRSTNIQYF.

For this clonotype: Germline and junction disagree at one end, which may indicate a read error. The J gene is TRBJ2-2, the V gene TRBV7-3; D unresolved. This CDR3 spans 16 amino acids. Germline CDR1 reads SGHTA; CDR2 reads FQGTGA. CDR3 nucleotides: TGTGCCAGCAGCTTAAATTCGGCAGATAACACCGTGGAGCTGTTTTTT. Protein product: CASSLNSADNTVELFF. Combining the CDR3 with reference TRBV7-3 and TRBJ2-2 gives the whole variable domain GAGVSQTPSNKVTEKGKYVELRCDPISGHTALYWYRQSLGQGPEFLIYFQGTGAADDSGLPNDRFFAVRPEGSVSTLKIQRTERGDSAVYLCASSLNSADNTVELFFGEGSRLTVL.

With regard to this clonotype: This CDR3 is missing its conserved last phenylalanine or tryptophan, likely due to a read error. It is unclear where the CDR3 begins or ends on the DNA, so no DNA is shown, and the CDR3 is as TCRdb lists it. The rearrangement uses TRBV10-3 and TRBJ1-4. Both ends counted, the CDR3 spans 8 residues. CDR1 and CDR2 from the germline V gene are ENHRY and SYGVKD. CDR3 amino acids: CAISESTG.

This clonotype was counted a single time. The V call is TRBV15, the J call TRBJ1-3; TRBD1 might be the D (5 bases). The CDR3 spans 14 residues. Trimming cost V 0 bases and J 6 bases, with 9 bases left between them. Germline assignment: CDR1 LNHNV and CDR2 YYDKDF (reference sequence). CDR3 nucleotides: TGTGCCACCAGCAGAGATGGAGGGGTAAACACCATATATTTT. This codes for CATSRDGGVNTIYF.

The sample holds a few counts of this clonotype. At one end the junction does not follow the germline gene, possibly because of a read error. The chain has TRBV7-7 and TRBJ2-5; 14 bases agree with TRBD2. The CDR3 length is 17 residues. Germline V CDR1 and CDR2: SSHAT, FNYEAQ (reference sequence). The CDR3 coding sequence is TGTGCTAGCAGCCCCATTCGGGGACTAGCGGGAGTAGAGACCCAGTACTTC. Its translation is CASSPIRGLAGVETQYF.

The rearrangement links TRBV20-1 to TRBJ1-2; the match to TRBD1 covers 10 bases. CDR1 DFQATT and CDR2 SNEGSKA come from the germline V gene (reference sequence). This CDR3 has 11 amino acids. V dropped 6 bases and J dropped 6; count of bases not matched to a gene: 1. The CDR3 spells CSAGTGDGYTF. DNA of the CDR3: TGCAGTGCCGGGACAGGGGATGGCTACACCTTC.

The chain has TRBV5-1 and TRBJ2-7; 9 bases match TRBD2. Germline CDR1 is SGHRS and CDR2 is YFSETQ. This CDR3 region has 13 residues. With V trimmed by 10 bases and J by 2 bases, 7 bases remained unmatched. CDR3 sequence: CASSGGGAYEQYF. CDR3 DNA sequence: TGCGCCTCTTCCGGCGGGGGGGCCTACGAGCAGTACTTC.

Many counts were recorded for this clonotype. The chain has TRBV29-1 and TRBJ2-1, with D unresolved. V lost 4 bases, J lost 1 base, and 8 bases lay in between. CDR1 is SQVTM, CDR2 ANQGSEA, per germline. CDR3 length: 13 residues. CDR3 coding DNA: TGCAGCGTTGTCCCGAGTTCCTACAATGAGCAGTTCTTC. Its protein product is CSVVPSSYNEQFF.

This clonotype has a count of ten or more. The rearrangement uses TRBV7-2 and TRBJ2-7; D ambiguous. Trimming stripped 2 bases from V and 1 base from J, with 3 bases between. Germline assignment: CDR1 SGHTA and CDR2 FQGNSA. This CDR3 has 12 amino acids. CDR3 sequence (DNA): TGTGCCAGCAGCTTAAGGTCCTACGAGCAGTACTTC. It yields the protein CASSLRSYEQYF.

The CDR3 DNA is TGTGCCAGCAGCGTAGAGGCAGGCTCTGGAAACACCATATATTTT. It encodes CASSVEAGSGNTIYF. The V gene is TRBV9, the J gene TRBJ1-3, with D unclear. Germline V gene sequence: CDR1 SGDLS, CDR2 YYNGEE. Trimming cost V 0 bases and J 0 bases, with 7 bases left between them. The length of the CDR3 is 15 residues. Combining the CDR3 with reference TRBV9 and TRBJ1-3 gives the whole variable domain DSGVTQTPKHLITATGQRVTLRCSPRSGDLSVYWYQQSLDQGLQFLIQYYNGEERAKGNILERFSAQQFPDLHSELNLSSLELGDSALYFCASSVEAGSGNTIYFGEGSWLTVV.

The rearrangement uses TRBV19 and TRBJ1-6; 8 bases map to TRBD1. V dropped 7 bases and J dropped 8; count of bases not matched to a gene: 10. The CDR3 has 15 residues. Germline-derived CDR1 and CDR2 are LNHDA and SQIVND (reference sequence). In DNA form, the CDR3 reads TGTGCCAGTAAACCTGGGACAGGTATGCATTCACCCCTCCACTTT. This gives the protein CASKPGTGMHSPLHF. Complete variable domain (other parts from reference TRBV19 and TRBJ1-6): DGGITQSPKYLFRKEGQNVTLSCEQNLNHDAMYWYRQDPGQGLRLIYYSQIVNDFQKGDIAEGYSVSREKKESFPLTVTSAQKNPTAFYLCASKPGTGMHSPLHFGNGTRLTVT.

The gene calls are TRBV10-1 and TRBJ1-1, with TRBD1 matching 9 bases. The V segment lost 6 bases and the J segment 1 base; nucleotides outside the gene matches: 6. Germline V gene sequence: CDR1 WNHNN, CDR2 SYGVQD (reference sequence). CDR3 size: 15 residues. CDR3 in DNA: TGCGCCAGCAGCCCGGGACAGGGAACGAACACTGAAGCTTTCTTT. Translated: CASSPGQGTNTEAFF.

This rearrangement joins TRBV2 to TRBJ2-1; D remains unclear. The CDR3 is made up of 13 amino acids. V lost 7 bases and J lost 8, with 15 bases in between. Germline values: CDR1 SNHLY, CDR2 FYNNEI. CDR3 in DNA: TGTGCCAGCAATTGGGGAAGTGGGGATGAGCAGTTCTTC. Translation gives CASNWGSGDEQFF. Using reference TRBV2 and TRBJ2-1 for the parts outside the CDR3, the full variable domain is EPEVTQTPSHQVTQMGQEVILRCVPISNHLYFYWYRQILGQKVEFLVSFYNNEISEKSEIFDDQFSVERPDGSNFTLKIRSTKLEDSAMYFCASNWGSGDEQFFGPGTRLTVL.

This clonotype was detected a few times. The chain joins TRBV2 to TRBJ2-2; 8 nucleotides align to TRBD1. Per the germline V gene, CDR1 is SNHLY and CDR2 is FYNNEI. The CDR3 has 13 amino acids. The ends lost 10 bases at V and 1 base at J; junction bases unmatched: 2. CDR3 loop: CATGTGNTGELFF. CDR3 in DNA: TGTGCCACCGGGACAGGGAACACCGGGGAGCTGTTTTTT. Complete variable domain (other parts from reference TRBV2 and TRBJ2-2): EPEVTQTPSHQVTQMGQEVILRCVPISNHLYFYWYRQILGQKVEFLVSFYNNEISEKSEIFDDQFSVERPDGSNFTLKIRSTKLEDSAMYFCATGTGNTGELFFGEGSRLTVL.

In DNA form, the CDR3 reads TGTGCCAGCAGCCCATTAGGGTACAATCAGCCCCAGCATTTT. It encodes CASSPLGYNQPQHF. The V gene is TRBV7-2, the J gene TRBJ1-5; unclear D gene. The V and J ends lost 5 bases and 3 bases respectively, with 11 bases between them. Per the germline V gene, CDR1 is SGHTA and CDR2 is FQGNSA. The CDR3 has 14 residues.

The chain links TRBV10-1 to TRBJ1-5, with D uncertain. V was cut by 8 bases and J by 9 bases, with 11 bases left in between. CDR1 and CDR2 from the germline V gene are WNHNN and SYGVQD (reference sequence). The CDR3 has 11 residues. DNA for the CDR3: TGCGCCAGCGCGGATACGGGGCCCCAGCATTTT. Residues: CASADTGPQHF.

The chain is built from TRBV20-1 and TRBJ2-7; D uncertain. The length of the CDR3 is 15 residues. V lost 0 bases and J 0 bases, leaving 12 bases between the germline ends. Germline lookup yields CDR1 DFQATT and CDR2 SNEGSKA (reference sequence). CDR3 in DNA: TGCAGTGCTAGAGACACATTAGGGATCTCCTACGAGCAGTACTTC. Protein: CSARDTLGISYEQYF.

The table lists this clonotype with a count of one. A junction boundary mismatches the germline segment, possibly from a read error. V and J are TRBV9 and TRBJ2-5; 9 bases fit TRBD2. The CDR3 is 16 residues long. Germline CDR1 SGDLS, CDR2 YYNGEE. The CDR3 is CASSAIAGAYQETQYF. The CDR3 nucleotides read TGTGCAAGCAGCGCTATAGCGGGGGCGTACCAAGAGACCCAGTACTTC.

This chain links TRBV7-2 with TRBJ2-7; 7 nucleotides line up with TRBD1. After removal of 6 bases from V and 3 bases from J, the junction contained 11 bases not matched to a gene. The CDR3 length is 15 residues. CDR1 and CDR2 (germline): SGHTA, FQGNSA. In DNA form, the CDR3 reads TGTGCCAGCAGTTCCGATACAGGGGCCTACTACGAGCAGTACTTC. Protein product: CASSSDTGAYYEQYF. Based on the CDR3 plus reference TRBV7-2 and TRBJ2-7, the full variable domain is GAGVSQSPSNKVTEKGKDVELRCDPISGHTALYWYRQSLGQGLEFLIYFQGNSAPDKSGLPSDRFSAERTGGSVSTLTIQRTQQEDSAVYLCASSSDTGAYYEQYFGPGTRLTVT.

The chain combines TRBV6-5 with TRBJ2-3, with D possibly called TRBD1 or TRBD2 (5 bases each). Germline V lookup: CDR1 MNHEY, CDR2 SVGAGI. The V gene lost 6 bases and the J gene lost 6 bases, with 19 bases spanning the gap. This CDR3 region has 15 residues. The DNA of the CDR3 is TGTGCCAGCAGCACCGGGACGTATGGGAAGGATACGCAGTATTTT. Protein: CASSTGTYGKDTQYF.

This clonotype occurred a few times. The chain combines TRBV20-1 with TRBJ2-7; D unresolved. Trimming cost V 0 bases and J 3 bases, with 9 bases left between them. The CDR3 totals 13 residues. CDR1 is DFQATT and CDR2 is SNEGSKA in the germline V gene (reference sequence). CDR3 region: CSARELLSYEQYF. The CDR3 DNA reads TGCAGTGCTAGAGAACTTCTCAGCTACGAGCAGTACTTC.

This chain connects TRBV19 to TRBJ2-1, with 9 positions matching TRBD2. CDR1 and CDR2 from the germline V gene are LNHDA and SQIVND (reference sequence). The length of the CDR3 is 14 residues. The CDR3 is CVHLAGVPYNEQFF. The DNA for the CDR3 is TGTGTCCATTTAGCGGGAGTGCCCTACAATGAGCAGTTCTTC.

This rearrangement joins TRBV19 to TRBJ2-7; 7 nucleotides align to TRBD1. The CDR3 runs 14 residues. With 9 bases clipped from V and 2 bases from J, the junction kept 10 bases outside the gene matches. CDR1 and CDR2 (germline): LNHDA, SQIVND (reference sequence). The CDR3 DNA is TGTGCCAGCAGCTGGGACAGCGAAACCTACGAGCAGTACTTC. This codes for CASSWDSETYEQYF.